Listed below are T cell receptor beta chains from one sample, sequenced in a study of regulatory T cells in long-lasting Graves disease. In TCRdb, the multiplex PCR reads were re-called with MiXCR into one record per CDR3 protein. The top ten clones hold less than 25% of a sample with about 400,000 distinct CDR3 sequences, under 25% of them seen once. Sequenced here: peripheral blood mononuclear cells (PBMCs), sampled when the disease was refractory, from a patient treated with antithyroid drugs. The receptors come from a female donor with Graves disease. Each CDR3 is given with its conserved first and last residue. D genes are given only for firm matches. Some rows have no size entry. The others give once, few or many, or a class for an expanded clone.

cdr3_nt	cdr3_aa	d_call	v_call	j_call	clone_size
TGTGCCAGCTCACCGGGACAGGCCGGGAGCAATCAGCCCCAGCATTTT	CASSPGQAGSNQPQHF	TRBD1	TRBV18	TRBJ1-5	few
TGTGCCTGGAGCGATGGGACTCCAACAAGTCAGCCCCAGCATTTT	CAWSDGTPTSQPQHF	NA	TRBV30	TRBJ1-5	many
TGCGCCAGCAGCCAAGCCCGGGACAGGGTCAACGAGCAGTACTTC	CASSQARDRVNEQYF	TRBD1	TRBV4-3	TRBJ2-7	few
TGTGCCAGCAGGGAGGCTCGGGAGACCCAGTACTTC	CASREARETQYF	NA	TRBV18	TRBJ2-5	NA
TGTGCCAGCAGCCAAGTCTCAGGGAACACTGAAGCTTTCTTT	CASSQVSGNTEAFF	NA	TRBV3-1	TRBJ1-1	many
TGTGCTAGTGGTTTGGTACAGCTGAACACTGAAGCTTTCTTT	CASGLVQLNTEAFF	NA	TRBV12-5	TRBJ1-1	NA
TGCAGTGCTAGAGCTACTAGCGGGAAGTACAATGAGCAGTTCTTC	CSARATSGKYNEQFF	TRBD2	TRBV20-1	TRBJ2-1	few
TGCAGTGCTAGTTTACGAGTAGTCGCCCCTGAAGCTTTCTTT	CSASLRVVAPEAFF	NA	TRBV20-1	TRBJ1-1	many
TGTGCCAGTAGACGCGCCGGGACGACATATGGCTACACCTTC	CASRRAGTTYGYTF	NA	TRBV19	TRBJ1-2	NA
TGCAGCGTCCCTACCTGGACAGAAAGTTATGGCTACACCTTC	CSVPTWTESYGYTF	NA	TRBV29-1	TRBJ1-2	NA
TGCAGTGCTGAAGGCGGGACTAAAGAGACCCAGTACTTC	CSAEGGTKETQYF	TRBD2	TRBV20-1	TRBJ2-5	NA
TGTGCCAGCAGCCAAGATTTCTTCGGCAGGGGGCTTTCACCCCTCCACTTT	CASSQDFFGRGLSPLHF	TRBD1	TRBV3-1	TRBJ1-6	NA
TGTGCCAGCAGCTTAGGGCAGGGGGCGAGCACTGAAGCTTTCTTT	CASSLGQGASTEAFF	TRBD1	TRBV7-2	TRBJ1-1	many
TGTGCCAGCAGTCGAGGGAGGGGAACGGGCCAGCCCCAGCATTTT	CASSRGRGTGQPQHF	NA	TRBV6-1	TRBJ1-5	many
TGTGCCTGGGTGGGGACAGGGTTAAACTATGGCTACACCTTC	CAWVGTGLNYGYTF	TRBD1	TRBV30	TRBJ1-2	few
TGTGCCAGCAGCCCAGGACAGGGTGTGACCGGGGAGCTGTTTTTT	CASSPGQGVTGELFF	TRBD1	TRBV7-8	TRBJ2-2	many
TGTGCCAGCAGTGCGGGTATCCTAGCCAAAAACATTCAGTACTTC	CASSAGILAKNIQYF	NA	TRBV28	TRBJ2-4	NA
TGTGCCAGCAGCCCGGGGACAGGGGGGAAGACCCAGTACTTC	CASSPGTGGKTQYF	TRBD1	TRBV3-1	TRBJ2-5	many
TGTGCCACAGGGACTAGCGGGGTTCAAGAGACCCAGTACTTC	CATGTSGVQETQYF	TRBD2	TRBV28	TRBJ2-5	many
TGTGCCAGTAGGGCCGAAGGGGAAACCTATGGCTACACCTTC	CASRAEGETYGYTF	NA	TRBV19	TRBJ1-2	NA
TGTGCCACCAGTGATCAACAGGGCTATGGCTACACCTTC	CATSDQQGYGYTF	NA	TRBV24-1	TRBJ1-2	many
TGTGCCAGCAGAGCGACAGGAATGTACGAGCAGTACTTC	CASRATGMYEQYF	NA	TRBV6-1	TRBJ2-7	few
TGTGCCATCGGCCGGACTAGCGGGAGGGTGGCAGATACGCAGTATTTT	CAIGRTSGRVADTQYF	TRBD2	TRBV10-3	TRBJ2-3	NA
TGTGCCAGCAGCGGTACAGGGGCCTCCTATAATTCACCCCTCCACTTT	CASSGTGASYNSPLHF	TRBD1	TRBV7-9	TRBJ1-6	NA
TGTGCCAGCAGCGTAGGCCGTGTAACCGGCAGGGGGCTGGCTGAAGCTTTCTTT	CASSVGRVTGRGLAEAFF	TRBD1	TRBV9	TRBJ1-1	few
TGTGCCAGCAGTAGAGACAATAGCAATCAGCCCCAGCATTTT	CASSRDNSNQPQHF	NA	TRBV6-2/TRBV6-3	TRBJ1-5	many
TGTGCCAGCAGTTTACCGGGAGCCGGCACAGATACGCAGTATTTT	CASSLPGAGTDTQYF	NA	TRBV28	TRBJ2-3	NA
TGTGCCAGTAGCCCCCCCCCCGGGGAGACTGAAGCTTTCTTT	CASSPPPGETEAFF	NA	TRBV19	TRBJ1-1	few
TGTGCCTGGAGTGGGGGACAGGGTCACACCGGGGAGCTGTTTTTT	CAWSGGQGHTGELFF	TRBD1	TRBV30	TRBJ2-2	NA
TGTGCCAGCAAGGAACAGGGGGGAGCTTTCTTT	CASKEQGGAFF	TRBD1	TRBV6-1	TRBJ1-1	NA
TGTGCCAGCAGCTTTTACCCCGGGACAGGGGGTTTTAGCGATGAGCAGTTCTTC	CASSFYPGTGGFSDEQFF	TRBD1	TRBV11-2	TRBJ2-1	NA
TGCGCCAGCAGCCAAGACTCGCTCGGGGAGCTGTTTTTT	CASSQDSLGELFF	NA	TRBV4-3	TRBJ2-2	few
TGTGCCAGCAGCCACCCCGGGACAGGGGAGGGTGGCTATGGCTACACCTTC	CASSHPGTGEGGYGYTF	TRBD1	TRBV3-1	TRBJ1-2	few
TGTGCCAGCAGCTTAGCAGGACAAAATGAAAAACTGTTTTTT	CASSLAGQNEKLFF	NA	TRBV7-9	TRBJ1-4	many
TGTGCCGGAATATGGGAAAACGGGAAGACCCAGTACTTC	CAGIWENGKTQYF	NA	TRBV30	TRBJ2-5	many
TGTGCCAGCAGCTTAAATAGCGGAGGATCCCAGCAGTACTTC	CASSLNSGGSQQYF	NA	TRBV7-3	TRBJ2-7	many
TGTGCCAGCAGCCTAAGGATAGGGGCAGGCGGGGGGACTGAAGCTTTCTTT	CASSLRIGAGGGTEAFF	NA	TRBV11-2	TRBJ1-1	NA
TGTGCCAGCACGATAGCAGGCGGGAGTAGTTACAATGAGCAGTTCTTC	CASTIAGGSSYNEQFF	TRBD2	TRBV6-1	TRBJ2-1	few
TGTGCCAGCAGCACGGGACAGCCAAATAGCAATCAGCCCCAGCATTTT	CASSTGQPNSNQPQHF	TRBD1	TRBV7-2	TRBJ1-5	NA
TGTGCCAGCAGTGTAAAGACAGGGGGCCGTGAAAAACTGTTTTTT	CASSVKTGGREKLFF	TRBD1	TRBV12-3/TRBV12-4	TRBJ1-4	many
TGTGCCGGCAGCCAAGGGGAGGTACAGTACTTC	CAGSQGEVQYF	NA	TRBV3-1	TRBJ2-7	NA
TGTGCCATCAGTGAGTCGGGACAGGGGATGAGCTACACCTTC	CAISESGQGMSYTF	TRBD1	TRBV10-3	TRBJ1-2	many
TGTGCCACCAGCGGAGAGTACATGGGGCCCCAGCATTTT	CATSGEYMGPQHF	NA	TRBV15	TRBJ1-5	NA
TGTGCCTGGAGTGTACTTGAGGGATCACCCCTCCACTTT	CAWSVLEGSPLHF	NA	TRBV30	TRBJ1-6	NA
TGTGCCAGCTCACCTAGACAGGGGGCGCCCTACGAGCAGTACTTC	CASSPRQGAPYEQYF	TRBD1	TRBV18	TRBJ2-7	few
TGTGCCAGCAGTTCCCTGACAGGCTACGAGCAGTACTTC	CASSSLTGYEQYF	NA	TRBV6-2/TRBV6-3	TRBJ2-7	NA
TGTGCCAGCAGTTTAAACAGGGTTCCGCTGTTTTTT	CASSLNRVPLFF	NA	TRBV12-3/TRBV12-4	TRBJ1-4	NA
TGTGCCAGCAGTTTGAATTGGGACAGGGAACAGCCCCAGCATTTT	CASSLNWDREQPQHF	TRBD1	TRBV12-3/TRBV12-4	TRBJ1-5	many
TGCAGTGCTAGGCCTTCCTTAGTGAGCACTGAAGCTTTCTTT	CSARPSLVSTEAFF	NA	TRBV20-1	TRBJ1-1	few
TGTGCCAGCAGTTCGCGGCGGGGTGGCTACACCTTC	CASSSRRGGYTF	NA	TRBV27	TRBJ1-2	many
TGTGCCAGTAGTATCTCTAATGAAAAACTGTTTTTT	CASSISNEKLFF	NA	TRBV19	TRBJ1-4	NA
TGTGCCAGCAGCTTCCAGACAAACTACGAGCAGTACTTC	CASSFQTNYEQYF	NA	TRBV12-3/TRBV12-4	TRBJ2-7	many
TGTGCCAGCAGCCCCCGGGGCCGGGACGACTATGGCTACACCTTC	CASSPRGRDDYGYTF	NA	TRBV6-1	TRBJ1-2	NA
TGTGCCAGCAGCCCCAGGGGGGTAGGGGGAAATTCCTACGAGCAGTACTTC	CASSPRGVGGNSYEQYF	NA	TRBV6-1	TRBJ2-7	NA
TGTGCCAGCTCACCACTTGGGACTAGCGCACAAGAGACCCAGTACTTC	CASSPLGTSAQETQYF	TRBD2	TRBV18	TRBJ2-5	many
TGTGCCAGCAGTTCCCAGTCTGGTGCGACCCAGTACTTC	CASSSQSGATQYF	NA	TRBV28	TRBJ2-5	many
TGTGCCATCAGTGCGCTACAGTCTCCGAACACTGAAGCTTTCTTT	CAISALQSPNTEAFF	NA	TRBV10-3	TRBJ1-1	few
TGTGCCTGGGAGTCCCTCGGCACCGGGGAGCTGTTTTTT	CAWESLGTGELFF	NA	TRBV7-9	TRBJ2-2	NA